This TCR beta chain was sequenced during a study of cytomegalovirus exposure and HLA in healthy donors. Study-wide context: A subsequent analysis stated that the 100 to 150 validation repertoires were run on the same platform as the approximately 710 first-cohort repertoires.

Profiling relied on immunoSEQ multiplex PCR, and the TCRdb table lists in-frame clones only, not all of them. The sample has 150,000 or so clones, 75% to 90% seen once. This CDR3 is 14 amino acids long. Germline-derived CDR1 and CDR2 are MNHNS and SASEGT. Trimming removed 7 bases from V and 5 bases from J, with 17 bases in between. The donors were in the roughly 130-subject validation cohort; that cohort was separate from the 666-subject first cohort. The sequence was collected from a woman aged 25 to 39 in good health and CMV-seropositive. Sequencing was performed on PBMCs. The V gene is TRBV6-1, the J gene TRBJ1-1; unclear D gene. The CDR3 is CASTLDVSGTEAFF. CDR3 nucleotides: TGTGCCAGCACTCTGGACGTAAGCGGTACTGAAGCTTTCTTT.